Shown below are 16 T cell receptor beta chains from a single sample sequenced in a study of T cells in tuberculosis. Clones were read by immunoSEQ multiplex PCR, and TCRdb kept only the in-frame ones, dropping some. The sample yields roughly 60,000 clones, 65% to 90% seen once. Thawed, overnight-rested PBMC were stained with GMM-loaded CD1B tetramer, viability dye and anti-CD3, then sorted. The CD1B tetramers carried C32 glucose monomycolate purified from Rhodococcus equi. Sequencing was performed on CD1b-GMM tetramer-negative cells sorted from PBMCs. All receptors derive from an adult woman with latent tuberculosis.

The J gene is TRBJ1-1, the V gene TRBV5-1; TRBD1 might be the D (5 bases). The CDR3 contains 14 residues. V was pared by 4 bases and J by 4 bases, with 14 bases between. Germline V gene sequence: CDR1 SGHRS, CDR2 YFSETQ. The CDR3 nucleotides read TGCGCCAGCAGCAGGGTGGGAGGGGTCACTGAAGCTTTCTTT. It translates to CASSRVGGVTEAFF. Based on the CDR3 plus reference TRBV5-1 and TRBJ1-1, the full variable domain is KAGVTQTPRYLIKTRGQQVTLSCSPISGHRSVSWYQQTPGQGLQFLFEYFSETQRNKGNFPGRFSGRQFSNSRSEMNVSTLELGDSALYLCASSRVGGVTEAFFGQGTRLTVV.

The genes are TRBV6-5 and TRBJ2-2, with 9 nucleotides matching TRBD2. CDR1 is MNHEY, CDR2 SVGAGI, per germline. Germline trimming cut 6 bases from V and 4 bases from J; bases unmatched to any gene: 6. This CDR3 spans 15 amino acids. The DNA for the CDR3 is TGTGCCAGCAGCCCGGGACTAGCAACCACCGGGGAGCTGTTTTTT. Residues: CASSPGLATTGELFF.

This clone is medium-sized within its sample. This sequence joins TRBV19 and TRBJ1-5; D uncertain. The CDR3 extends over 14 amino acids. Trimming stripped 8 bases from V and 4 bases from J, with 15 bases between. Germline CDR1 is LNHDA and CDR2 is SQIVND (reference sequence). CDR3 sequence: CASSVTSTNQPQHF. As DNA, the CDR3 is TGTGCCAGTTCCGTCACCTCTACTAATCAGCCCCAGCATTTT.

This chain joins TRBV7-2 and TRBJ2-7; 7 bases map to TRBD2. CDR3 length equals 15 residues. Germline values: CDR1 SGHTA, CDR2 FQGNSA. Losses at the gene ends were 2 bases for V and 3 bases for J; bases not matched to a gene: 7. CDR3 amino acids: CASSLLASGDYEQYF. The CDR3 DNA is TGTGCCAGCAGCTTATTAGCTAGCGGTGACTACGAGCAGTACTTC.

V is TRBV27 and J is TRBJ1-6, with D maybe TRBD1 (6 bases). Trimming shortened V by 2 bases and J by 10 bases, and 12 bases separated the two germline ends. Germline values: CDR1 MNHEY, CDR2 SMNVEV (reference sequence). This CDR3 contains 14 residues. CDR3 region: CASSLDRSKSPLHF. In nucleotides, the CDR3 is TGTGCCAGCAGTTTAGACAGGTCAAAGTCACCCCTCCACTTT.

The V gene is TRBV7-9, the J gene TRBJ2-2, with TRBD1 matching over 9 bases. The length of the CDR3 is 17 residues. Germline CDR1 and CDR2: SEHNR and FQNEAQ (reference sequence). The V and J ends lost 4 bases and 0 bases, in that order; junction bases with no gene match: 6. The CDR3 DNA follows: TGTGCCAGCAGCTCACCGGGACAGGGATCGAACACCGGGGAGCTGTTTTTT. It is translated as CASSSPGQGSNTGELFF.

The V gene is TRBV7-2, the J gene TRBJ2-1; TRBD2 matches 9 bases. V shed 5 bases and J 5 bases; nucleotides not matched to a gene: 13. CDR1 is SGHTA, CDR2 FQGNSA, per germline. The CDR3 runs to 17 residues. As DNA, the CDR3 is TGTGCCAGCAGCCCGACTCTACGGCGGGGGGGTCACAATGAGCAGTTCTTC. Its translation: CASSPTLRRGGHNEQFF. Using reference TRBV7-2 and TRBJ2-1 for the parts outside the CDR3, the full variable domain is GAGVSQSPSNKVTEKGKDVELRCDPISGHTALYWYRQSLGQGLEFLIYFQGNSAPDKSGLPSDRFSAERTGGSVSTLTIQRTQQEDSAVYLCASSPTLRRGGHNEQFFGPGTRLTVL.

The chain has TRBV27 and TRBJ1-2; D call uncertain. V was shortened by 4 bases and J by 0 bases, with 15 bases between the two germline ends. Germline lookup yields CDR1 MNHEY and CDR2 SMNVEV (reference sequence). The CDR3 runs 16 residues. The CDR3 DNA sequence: TGTGCCAGCAGTTCCGGTCAACTGAGAACTAACTATGGCTACACCTTC. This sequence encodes CASSSGQLRTNYGYTF.

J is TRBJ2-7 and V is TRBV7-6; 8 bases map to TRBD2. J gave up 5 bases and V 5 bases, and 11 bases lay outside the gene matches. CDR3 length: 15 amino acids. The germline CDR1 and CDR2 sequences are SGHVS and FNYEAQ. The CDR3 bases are TGTGCCAGCAGCCATGAGGCGGGGGGCATTGACGAGCAGTACTTC. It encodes CASSHEAGGIDEQYF.

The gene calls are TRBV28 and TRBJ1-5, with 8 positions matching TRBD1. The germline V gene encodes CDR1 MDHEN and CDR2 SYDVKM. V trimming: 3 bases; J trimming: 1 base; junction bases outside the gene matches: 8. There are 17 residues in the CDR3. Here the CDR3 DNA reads TGTGCCAGCAGTTTGGACCTGGGACAGGCCAGCAATCAGCCCCAGCATTTT. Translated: CASSLDLGQASNQPQHF.

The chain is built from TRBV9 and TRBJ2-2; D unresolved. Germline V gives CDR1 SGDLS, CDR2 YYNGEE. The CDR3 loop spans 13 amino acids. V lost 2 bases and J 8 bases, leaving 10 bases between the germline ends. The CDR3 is CASSVIGSGELFF. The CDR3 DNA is TGTGCCAGCAGCGTGATCGGGTCGGGGGAGCTGTTTTTT.

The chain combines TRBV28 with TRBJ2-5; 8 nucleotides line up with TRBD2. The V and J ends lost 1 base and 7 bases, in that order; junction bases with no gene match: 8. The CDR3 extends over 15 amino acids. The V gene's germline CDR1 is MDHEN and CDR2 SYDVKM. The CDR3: CASSLSRGAIGTQYF. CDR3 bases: TGTGCCAGCAGTTTATCGCGGGGGGCAATCGGGACCCAGTACTTC.

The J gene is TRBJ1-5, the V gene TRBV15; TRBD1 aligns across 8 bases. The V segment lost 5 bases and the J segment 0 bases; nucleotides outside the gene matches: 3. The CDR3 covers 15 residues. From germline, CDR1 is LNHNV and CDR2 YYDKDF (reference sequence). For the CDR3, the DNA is TGTGCCACCAGCCCCGGGACAGGTAGCAATCAGCCCCAGCATTTT. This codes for CATSPGTGSNQPQHF.

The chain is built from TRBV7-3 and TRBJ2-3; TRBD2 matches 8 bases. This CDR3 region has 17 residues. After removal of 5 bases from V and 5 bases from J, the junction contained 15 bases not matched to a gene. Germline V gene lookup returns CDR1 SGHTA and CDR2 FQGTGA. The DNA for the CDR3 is TGTGCCAGCAGCAACTACCAAGCGGGAGCCTCCAGAGATACGCAGTATTTT. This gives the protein CASSNYQAGASRDTQYF. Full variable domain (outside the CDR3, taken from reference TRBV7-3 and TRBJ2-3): GAGVSQTPSNKVTEKGKYVELRCDPISGHTALYWYRQSLGQGPEFLIYFQGTGAADDSGLPNDRFFAVRPEGSVSTLKIQRTERGDSAVYLCASSNYQAGASRDTQYFGPGTRLTVL.

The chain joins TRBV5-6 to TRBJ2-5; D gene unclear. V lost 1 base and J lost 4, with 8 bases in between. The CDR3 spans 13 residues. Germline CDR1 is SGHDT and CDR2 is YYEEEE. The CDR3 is CASSLWQRETQYF. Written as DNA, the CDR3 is TGTGCCAGCAGCTTGTGGCAAAGAGAGACCCAGTACTTC.

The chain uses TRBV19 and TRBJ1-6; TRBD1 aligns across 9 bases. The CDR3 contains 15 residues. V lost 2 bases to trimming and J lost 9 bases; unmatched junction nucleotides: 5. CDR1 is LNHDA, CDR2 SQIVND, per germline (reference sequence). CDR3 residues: CASSIKGTGTSPLHF. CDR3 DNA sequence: TGTGCCAGTAGTATAAAGGGGACAGGGACTTCACCCCTCCACTTT.